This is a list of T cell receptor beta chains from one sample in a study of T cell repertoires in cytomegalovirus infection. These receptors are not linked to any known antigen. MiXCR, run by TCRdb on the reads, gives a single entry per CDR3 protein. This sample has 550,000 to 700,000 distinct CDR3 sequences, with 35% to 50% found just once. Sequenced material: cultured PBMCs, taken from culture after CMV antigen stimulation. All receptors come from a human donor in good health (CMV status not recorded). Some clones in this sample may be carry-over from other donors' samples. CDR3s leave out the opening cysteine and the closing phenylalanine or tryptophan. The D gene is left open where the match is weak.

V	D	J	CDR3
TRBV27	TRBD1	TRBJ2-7	ASSPGDRAYEQY
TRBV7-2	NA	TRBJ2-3	ASSSLAPPDTQY
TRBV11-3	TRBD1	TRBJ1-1	ASSFGQGPAEAF
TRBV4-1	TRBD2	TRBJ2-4	ASSPVGEGKNIQY
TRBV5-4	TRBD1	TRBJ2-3	ASSPDIYRGRTPDTQY
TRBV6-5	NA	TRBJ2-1	ATHRDNEQF
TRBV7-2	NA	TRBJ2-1	ASSPPRGGYNEQF
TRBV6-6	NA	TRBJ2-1	ASSEVEGLGNEQF
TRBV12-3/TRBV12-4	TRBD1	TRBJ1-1	ASSLAERGGRNTEAF
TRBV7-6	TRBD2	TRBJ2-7	ASSPFGLAGSAEQY
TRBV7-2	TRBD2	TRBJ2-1	ASSRRAGVKDEQF
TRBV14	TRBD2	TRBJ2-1	ASSRRVAGDTGEQF
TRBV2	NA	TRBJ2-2	ASNWVVTGELF
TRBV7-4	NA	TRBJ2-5	ASSNAGVGETQY
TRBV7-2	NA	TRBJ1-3	ASTPGGHSGNTIY
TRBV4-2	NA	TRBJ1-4	ASSQDYEGGSKLF
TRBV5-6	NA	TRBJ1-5	ASSRFQGRAQPQH
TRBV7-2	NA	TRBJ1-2	ASSLDPYNRYGYT
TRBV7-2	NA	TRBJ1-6	ASSLSRGGNSPLH
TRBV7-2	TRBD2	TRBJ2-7	ASSLVGGSGGNYEQY
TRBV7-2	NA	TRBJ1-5	ASSQTSGFNQPQH
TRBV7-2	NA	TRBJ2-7	ASSLNYEQY
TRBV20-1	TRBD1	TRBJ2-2	SAQWTGGPTGELF
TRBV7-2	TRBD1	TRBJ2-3	ASKGAKSDTQY
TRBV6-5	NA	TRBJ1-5	ASSYSISSNQPQH
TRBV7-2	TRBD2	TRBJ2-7	ASSLPRGLAGGVEQY
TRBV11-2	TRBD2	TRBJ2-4	ASSQSPRGVGKNIQY
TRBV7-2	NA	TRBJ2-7	ASSLEAGFSYEQY